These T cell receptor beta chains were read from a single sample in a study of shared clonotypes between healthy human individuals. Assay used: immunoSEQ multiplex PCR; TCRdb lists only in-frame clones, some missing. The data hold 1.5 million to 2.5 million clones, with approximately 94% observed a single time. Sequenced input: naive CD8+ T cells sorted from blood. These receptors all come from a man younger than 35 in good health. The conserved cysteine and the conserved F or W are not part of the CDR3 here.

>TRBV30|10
AWSGQIYGYT
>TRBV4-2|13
ASSQEYRMGTEAF
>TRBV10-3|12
AISERGGDQPQH
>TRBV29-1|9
SVLENTEAF
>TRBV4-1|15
ASSARLAREGSYEQY
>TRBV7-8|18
ASSLVGPDFRQGERETQY
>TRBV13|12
ASFPFSEDTEAF
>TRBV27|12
ASSLWGAQETQY
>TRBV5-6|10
ASSLEAYEQY
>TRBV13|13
ASSPTGFGNTEAF
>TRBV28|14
ASSLYPSGGADIQY
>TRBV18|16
ASSPPARAMIVDTEAF
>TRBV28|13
ASNSEGGKNQPQH
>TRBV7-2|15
ASSLLPTSGSKYEQY
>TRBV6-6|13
ASSYAGTYTGELF
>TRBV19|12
ASSGSGAYNEQF
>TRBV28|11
ASSLGGDDTQY
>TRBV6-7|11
ASKREDQETQY
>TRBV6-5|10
ASSSGQEGYT
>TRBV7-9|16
ASSLAPWDRDGTGELF
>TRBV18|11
ASSPNTSLQQF
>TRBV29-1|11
SVQNRDSYEQY
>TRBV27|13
ASSLIRARTGEQY
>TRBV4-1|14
ASSQDRDRGQNEQF
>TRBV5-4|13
ASSLAAGAYNEQF
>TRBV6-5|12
ASSYGTSGNEQF
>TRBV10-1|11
ASSVGVPGELF